Below are 6 T cell receptor beta chains sequenced from a single sample in a study of blood T cell repertoires in COVID-19. TCRdb's table, derived via immunoSEQ multiplex PCR, lists solely in-frame clones and lacks some. The sample lists fewer than 600,000 clones; about 88% were seen once. The sample comprised peripheral blood. These receptors were taken from a man aged 18 to 29 with COVID-19, enrolled during active disease.

This clone was counted at least ten times. The chain combines TRBV3-1 (or the pseudogene TRBV3-2) with TRBJ2-1, with a possible D match to TRBD2 (6 bases). Germline V gene lookup returns CDR1 LGHDT and CDR2 YNNKEL (reference sequence). V was cut by 4 bases and J by 0 bases, with 13 bases left in between. The CDR3 is 16 amino acids. This CDR3 is CASSPAGSFSYNEQFF. The CDR3, as DNA: TGTGCCAGCAGCCCCGCCGGGAGCTTCTCCTACAATGAGCAGTTCTTC.

The V and J genes are TRBV6-2 or TRBV6-3 and TRBJ2-7; D call uncertain. This CDR3 spans 12 amino acids. Germline CDR1 reads MNHEY; CDR2 reads SVGEGT. V lost 2 bases and J lost 4, with 6 bases in between. The CDR3: CASSYGIYEQYF. The DNA of the CDR3 is TGTGCCAGCAGTTACGGCATTTACGAGCAGTACTTC.

This sequence joins TRBV6-5 and TRBJ2-3; possible D gene TRBD2, 6 bases. Germline V CDR1 and CDR2: MNHEY, SVGAGI. V was shortened by 1 base and J by 5 bases, with 13 bases between the two germline ends. CDR3 length: 15 residues. CDR3 nucleotides: TGTGCCAGCAGTTACTTCCAGGGAGGAGGAGATACGCAGTATTTT. It specifies CASSYFQGGGDTQYF.

J is TRBJ2-3 and V is TRBV12-3 or TRBV12-4, with 11 bases aligning to TRBD2. J lost 7 bases, V lost 8 bases, and 5 bases had no gene match. The CDR3 has 13 residues. The CDR3, as DNA: TGTGCCAGCTGTCTAGCGGGGGGATATACGCAGTATTTT. Encoded protein: CASCLAGGYTQYF.

The V gene is TRBV4-1, the J gene TRBJ1-3; D not resolved. V was shortened by 0 bases and J by 0 bases, with 9 bases between the two germline ends. Germline V gene lookup returns CDR1 MGHRA and CDR2 YSYEKL. The CDR3 has 16 residues. CDR3 sequence reads: CASSQEGRASGNTIYF. CDR3 DNA: TGCGCCAGCAGCCAAGAAGGGAGGGCCTCTGGAAACACCATATATTTT.

The CDR3 spells CSNRDTPTDTQYF. The CDR3 DNA sequence: TGCAGCAACCGGGACACCCCCACAGATACGCAGTATTTT. This chain joins TRBV29-1 and TRBJ2-3; D might be TRBD1 (6 bases). Trimming removed 8 bases at V and 2 bases at J, with 14 bases between. CDR1 and CDR2 (germline): SQVTM, ANQGSEA. The CDR3 is 13 amino acids.